The 8 T cell receptor beta chains in this list originate from one sample, sequenced in a study of cytomegalovirus exposure and HLA in healthy donors. PCR employed 60 Vbeta and 13 Jbeta primers. Libraries were prepared by immunoSEQ multiplex PCR; TCRdb keeps only in-frame clonotypes and omits some of them. This sample has tens of thousands of clones, with 87% found just once. Input material: PBMCs. These TCRs come from a woman in her 40s in good health and CMV-seropositive.

The rearrangement joins TRBV7-2 to TRBJ1-6, with 7 bases aligning to TRBD1. The CDR3 consists of 15 residues. The V segment lost 4 bases and the J segment 5 bases; nucleotides outside the gene matches: 5. Germline CDR1 reads SGHTA; CDR2 reads FQGNSA. This chain's CDR3 is CASSSDRADNSPLHF. CDR3 DNA sequence: TGTGCCAGCAGCTCCGACAGGGCTGATAATTCACCCCTCCACTTT.

This rearrangement joins TRBV6-4 to TRBJ2-1, with TRBD1 identical over 7 bases. V gave up 4 bases and J gave up 3 bases; unmatched junction bases: 3. CDR3 length: 14 residues. Germline V gene sequence: CDR1 MRHNA, CDR2 SNTAGT. The CDR3 DNA follows: TGTGCCAGCAGTGCACAGGGGAACTACAATGAGCAGTTCTTC. This sequence encodes CASSAQGNYNEQFF.

This clone was recorded only once. The J gene is TRBJ1-5, the V gene TRBV11-2; the D gene is possibly TRBD1 (5 bases). V lost 5 bases and J 0 bases, leaving 8 bases between the germline ends. Germline V gene data show CDR1 as SGHAT and CDR2 as FQNNGV. The CDR3 is made up of 14 amino acids. The CDR3 sequence: CASSPTASNQPQHF. The DNA of the CDR3 is TGTGCCAGCAGCCCGACAGCTAGCAATCAGCCCCAGCATTTT. The complete variable domain, with remaining parts taken from reference TRBV11-2 and TRBJ1-5, reads EAGVAQSPRYKIIEKRQSVAFWCNPISGHATLYWYQQILGQGPKLLIQFQNNGVVDDSQLPKDRFSAERLKGVDSTLKIQPAKLEDSAVYLCASSPTASNQPQHFGDGTRLSIL.

The chain recombines TRBV6-5 with TRBJ1-5, with a possible D match to TRBD1 (6 bases). Trimming pared 4 bases from V and 5 bases from J, leaving 12 bases between. The CDR3 sequence is 14 residues long. The V gene's germline CDR1 is MNHEY and CDR2 SVGAGI. The DNA of the CDR3 is TGTGCCAGCAGTTCGGACAGCCTTCATCAGCCCCAGCATTTT. Encoded protein: CASSSDSLHQPQHF.

This clone was recorded a few times. CDR3 DNA sequence: TGTGCCAGCAGCACTCTGGGCAACGGGGAGCTGTTTTTT. It encodes CASSTLGNGELFF. The rearrangement links TRBV6-5 to TRBJ2-2; D ambiguous. Trimming left V 6 bases short and J 7 bases short, with 12 bases between. The CDR3 consists of 13 residues. The germline CDR1 and CDR2 sequences are MNHEY and SVGAGI.

The chain has TRBV7-2 and TRBJ2-3, with D possibly TRBD2 on 5 matching bases. This CDR3 is built from 13 residues. Germline CDR1 and CDR2: SGHTA and FQGNSA. V lost 5 bases to trimming and J lost 9 bases, with 15 bases between them. This chain's CDR3 is CASSQELGRTQYF. CDR3 nucleotide sequence: TGTGCCAGCAGCCAGGAATTAGGGAGAACGCAGTATTTT. Filled out from reference TRBV7-2 and TRBJ2-3, the complete variable domain reads GAGVSQSPSNKVTEKGKDVELRCDPISGHTALYWYRQSLGQGLEFLIYFQGNSAPDKSGLPSDRFSAERTGGSVSTLTIQRTQQEDSAVYLCASSQELGRTQYFGPGTRLTVL.

This clone was seen a few times. V gene TRBV9 combines with J gene TRBJ1-5; D is perhaps TRBD1 (6 bases). Between the trimmed V and J ends, which lost 4 bases and 7 bases, there was a span of 9 bases. Germline lookup yields CDR1 SGDLS and CDR2 YYNGEE. CDR3 length: 12 amino acids. CDR3 sequence reads: CASSLQGQPQHF. CDR3 DNA sequence: TGTGCCAGCAGCCTCCAGGGGCAGCCCCAGCATTTT.

V gene TRBV7-2 combines with J gene TRBJ1-2; no definite D call. The germline CDR1 and CDR2 sequences are SGHTA and FQGNSA. V was shortened by 5 bases and J by 7 bases, with 20 bases between the two germline ends. The length of the CDR3 is 15 residues. DNA for the CDR3: TGTGCCAGCAGCCCAGAGGCCACCCACTTCCCTGGCTACACCTTC. It specifies CASSPEATHFPGYTF.